Listed below are T cell receptor beta chains from one sample, sequenced in a study of T cell changes during pregnancy in multiple sclerosis. The table came from immunoSEQ multiplex PCR; TCRdb's copy has only in-frame clones and leaves some out. Of about 70,000 clones listed, 91% are singletons. The specimen comprised peripheral blood, sampled in the first trimester of pregnancy. The receptors stem from a female donor with multiple sclerosis, enrolled in a pregnancy study. Each CDR3 is given with its conserved first and last residue. The order of the fields is clone size, V gene, J gene, D gene, CDR3 protein, CDR3 DNA. D genes are given only for firm matches. Where a row states a size, it is once, few, many or the class of an expanded clone; other rows omit it.

abundance: .
v_gene: TRBV6-5
j_gene: TRBJ1-5
d_gene: .
CDR3aa: CASSYTVSDQPQHF
CDR3nt: TGTGCCAGCAGTTACACGGTTAGCGATCAGCCCCAGCATTTT

abundance: once
v_gene: TRBV6-1
j_gene: TRBJ2-5
d_gene: TRBD1
CDR3aa: CASRWGQEETQYF
CDR3nt: TGTGCCAGCAGATGGGGACAGGAAGAGACCCAGTACTTC

abundance: .
v_gene: TRBV2
j_gene: TRBJ2-2
d_gene: TRBD1
CDR3aa: CASSRQGTGELFF
CDR3nt: TGTGCCAGCAGCAGACAGGGGACCGGGGAGCTGTTTTTT

abundance: .
v_gene: TRBV5-4
j_gene: TRBJ2-2
d_gene: .
CDR3aa: CASSATPGSNTGELFF
CDR3nt: TGTGCCAGCAGTGCAACCCCGGGATCGAACACCGGGGAGCTGTTTTTT

abundance: .
v_gene: TRBV7-9
j_gene: TRBJ2-1
d_gene: TRBD1
CDR3aa: CASSPGTGRNEQFF
CDR3nt: TGTGCCAGCAGTCCCGGGACAGGGAGGAATGAGCAGTTCTTC

abundance: .
v_gene: TRBV6-6
j_gene: TRBJ1-2
d_gene: .
CDR3aa: CASSYSPAGDGYTF
CDR3nt: TGTGCCAGCAGTTACTCGCCGGCAGGCGATGGCTACACCTTC

abundance: .
v_gene: TRBV5-4
j_gene: TRBJ2-3
d_gene: TRBD2
CDR3aa: CASSRREGTDTQYF
CDR3nt: TGTGCCAGCAGCCGTCGGGAGGGGACAGATACGCAGTATTTT

abundance: .
v_gene: TRBV19
j_gene: TRBJ1-1
d_gene: .
CDR3aa: CASKKYLGQGSSNTEAFF
CDR3nt: TGTGCCAGTAAAAAATACCTCGGGCAGGGGTCCTCGAACACTGAAGCTTTCTTT

abundance: .
v_gene: TRBV28
j_gene: TRBJ2-3
d_gene: .
CDR3aa: CASSPPSPGTLTQYF
CDR3nt: TGTGCCAGCAGCCCACCGTCCCCCGGGACTCTTACGCAGTATTTT

abundance: .
v_gene: TRBV7-9
j_gene: TRBJ2-4
d_gene: TRBD1
CDR3aa: CASSPFGRQGGPENIQYF
CDR3nt: TGTGCCAGCAGCCCCTTTGGACGACAGGGGGGCCCTGAAAACATTCAGTACTTC

abundance: .
v_gene: TRBV7-2
j_gene: TRBJ1-1
d_gene: TRBD1
CDR3aa: CASSFRTGEGTEAFF
CDR3nt: TGTGCCAGCAGCTTTAGAACAGGGGAAGGGACTGAAGCTTTCTTT

abundance: .
v_gene: TRBV19
j_gene: TRBJ2-3
d_gene: TRBD1
CDR3aa: CASFGTGQGTDTQYF
CDR3nt: TGTGCCAGCTTTGGGACAGGTCAGGGAACAGATACGCAGTATTTT

abundance: .
v_gene: TRBV5-4
j_gene: TRBJ2-7
d_gene: .
CDR3aa: CASSPDRRYEQYF
CDR3nt: TGTGCCAGCAGCCCTGACAGAAGGTACGAGCAGTACTTC

abundance: .
v_gene: TRBV6-6
j_gene: TRBJ2-7
d_gene: .
CDR3aa: CASSTAPDEQYF
CDR3nt: TGTGCCAGCAGTACCGCACCAGACGAGCAGTACTTC

abundance: .
v_gene: TRBV7-6
j_gene: TRBJ1-1
d_gene: TRBD1
CDR3aa: CASSLAHRGPDTEAFF
CDR3nt: TGTGCCAGCAGCTTAGCACACAGGGGGCCCGACACTGAAGCTTTCTTT

abundance: .
v_gene: TRBV18
j_gene: TRBJ1-1
d_gene: TRBD1
CDR3aa: CASSNGQGPTEAFF
CDR3nt: TGTGCCAGCTCAAACGGACAGGGGCCAACTGAAGCTTTCTTT

abundance: .
v_gene: TRBV7-9
j_gene: TRBJ2-1
d_gene: .
CDR3aa: CASSQRVLYNEQFF
CDR3nt: TGTGCCAGCAGCCAGCGGGTCCTCTACAATGAGCAGTTCTTC

abundance: .
v_gene: TRBV12-5
j_gene: TRBJ2-7
d_gene: TRBD2
CDR3aa: CASGLARSSGGAFEQYF
CDR3nt: TGTGCTAGTGGCTTGGCACGATCTAGCGGGGGGGCCTTTGAGCAGTACTTC

abundance: .
v_gene: TRBV7-2
j_gene: TRBJ1-4
d_gene: .
CDR3aa: CASSLSGANEKLFF
CDR3nt: TGTGCCAGCAGCCTCTCGGGGGCTAATGAAAAACTGTTTTTT

abundance: .
v_gene: TRBV9
j_gene: TRBJ2-6
d_gene: .
CDR3aa: CASSVPGAGANVLTF
CDR3nt: TGTGCCAGCAGCGTCCCCGGGGCTGGGGCCAACGTCCTGACTTTC

abundance: .
v_gene: TRBV9
j_gene: TRBJ2-2
d_gene: .
CDR3aa: CASSGGPGSSVGTGELFF
CDR3nt: TGTGCCAGCAGCGGGGGTCCGGGATCCTCGGTCGGGACCGGGGAGCTGTTTTTT

abundance: once
v_gene: TRBV5-1
j_gene: TRBJ1-4
d_gene: TRBD1
CDR3aa: CASSEQGAFNEKLFF
CDR3nt: TGCGCCAGCAGCGAACAGGGGGCCTTTAATGAAAAACTGTTTTTT

abundance: .
v_gene: TRBV7-6
j_gene: TRBJ2-7
d_gene: TRBD1
CDR3aa: CASSLFTGTGVYEQYF
CDR3nt: TGTGCCAGCAGCTTATTTACCGGGACAGGGGTATACGAGCAGTACTTC

abundance: .
v_gene: TRBV11-2
j_gene: TRBJ2-5
d_gene: TRBD2
CDR3aa: CASSLPGLAQETQYF
CDR3nt: TGTGCCAGCAGCTTACCGGGACTAGCCCAAGAGACCCAGTACTTC

abundance: once
v_gene: TRBV2
j_gene: TRBJ1-3
d_gene: TRBD1
CDR3aa: CASSEAPWTGSHLSGNTIYF
CDR3nt: TGTGCCAGCAGTGAAGCGCCCTGGACAGGGAGCCATCTCTCTGGAAACACCATATATTTT

abundance: .
v_gene: TRBV29-1
j_gene: TRBJ1-1
d_gene: TRBD1
CDR3aa: CSTGETEAFF
CDR3nt: TGCAGCACAGGGGAAACTGAAGCTTTCTTT

abundance: .
v_gene: TRBV5-6
j_gene: TRBJ2-7
d_gene: .
CDR3aa: CASSRGYEQYF
CDR3nt: TGTGCCAGCAGCCGGGGGTACGAGCAGTACTTC

abundance: once
v_gene: TRBV6-6
j_gene: TRBJ2-1
d_gene: TRBD2
CDR3aa: CASRGLAGDNEQFF
CDR3nt: TGTGCCAGCAGGGGACTAGCGGGAGACAATGAGCAGTTCTTC

abundance: .
v_gene: TRBV5-8
j_gene: TRBJ2-3
d_gene: TRBD2
CDR3aa: CASSWAGRTTDTQYF
CDR3nt: TGTGCCAGCAGCTGGGCCGGGAGGACCACAGATACGCAGTATTTT